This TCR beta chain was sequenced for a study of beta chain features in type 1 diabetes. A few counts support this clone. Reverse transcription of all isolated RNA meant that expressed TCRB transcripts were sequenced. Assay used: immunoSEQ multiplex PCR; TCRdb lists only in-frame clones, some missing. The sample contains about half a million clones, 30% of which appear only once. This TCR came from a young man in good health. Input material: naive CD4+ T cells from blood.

CDR3 nucleotides: TGTGCCAGCAGCTTAGTGGGGGAAGGCTACGAGCAGTACTTC. It specifies CASSLVGEGYEQYF. This chain uses TRBV11-2 with TRBJ2-7; D is possibly TRBD1 or TRBD2 (5 bases each). Trimming removed 1 base at V and 3 bases at J, with 10 bases between. This CDR3 comprises 14 residues. CDR1 SGHAT and CDR2 FQNNGV come from the germline V gene.